This T cell receptor (beta chain) stems from a study of OX40 agonist ivuxolimab in advanced cancers. Profiling relied on immunoSEQ multiplex PCR, and the TCRdb table lists in-frame clones only, not all of them. The sample yields 65,000 to 100,000 clones, approximately 85% seen once. This clone was seen once. Any history of autoimmune disease or systemic immunosuppression disqualified patients. CDR3 length: 14 residues. The junction had 8 bases not matched to a gene; V was cut back by 7 bases and J by 7 bases. Germline loops: CDR1 LNHDA, CDR2 SQIVND (reference sequence). The sample was CD4+ or CD8+ T cells sorted from blood, taken in a trial of the OX40 agonist ivuxolimab. This TCR derives from an adult with an advanced solid tumor such as melanoma, head and neck, liver or kidney cancer. The chain has TRBV19 and TRBJ2-2; 8 nucleotides line up with TRBD2. DNA for the CDR3: TGTGCCAGTACTCTAAGAGGGACTAGCGGGGAGCTGTTTTTT. The encoded protein is CASTLRGTSGELFF.